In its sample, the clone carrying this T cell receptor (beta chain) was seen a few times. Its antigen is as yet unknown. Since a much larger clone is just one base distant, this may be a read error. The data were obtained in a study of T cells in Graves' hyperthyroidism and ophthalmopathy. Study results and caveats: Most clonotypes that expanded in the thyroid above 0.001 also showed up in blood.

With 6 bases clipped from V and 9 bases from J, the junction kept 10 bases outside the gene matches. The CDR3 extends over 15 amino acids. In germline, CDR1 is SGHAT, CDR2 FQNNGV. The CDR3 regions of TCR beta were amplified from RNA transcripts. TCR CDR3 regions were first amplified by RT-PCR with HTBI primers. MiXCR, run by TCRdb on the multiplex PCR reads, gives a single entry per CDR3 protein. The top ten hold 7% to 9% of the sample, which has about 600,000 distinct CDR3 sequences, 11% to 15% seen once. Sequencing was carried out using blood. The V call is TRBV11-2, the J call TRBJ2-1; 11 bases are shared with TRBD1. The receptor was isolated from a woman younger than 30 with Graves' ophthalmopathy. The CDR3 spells CASSLGQGAFSEQFF. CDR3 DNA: TGTGCCAGCAGTCTCGGACAGGGGGCATTCAGTGAGCAGTTCTTC. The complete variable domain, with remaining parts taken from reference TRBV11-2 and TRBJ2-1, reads EAGVAQSPRYKIIEKRQSVAFWCNPISGHATLYWYQQILGQGPKLLIQFQNNGVVDDSQLPKDRFSAERLKGVDSTLKIQPAKLEDSAVYLCASSLGQGAFSEQFFGPGTRLTVL.